The present T cell receptor beta chain was sequenced within a study of blood T cells in healthy people across ages. Notes on the study in general: Reliance upon unsorted PBMCs precluded definitive naive versus antigen-experienced comparison. Per million T cells, TCR beta diversity dropped about linearly as age rose.

The authors ran a second PCR of roughly 7 to 11 cycles using a sample-barcoded 5' primer and a J-beta primer mix. Samples each returned at least 3 million CDR3-containing paired-end reads. In TCRdb, the 5' RACE reads were re-called with MiXCR into one record per CDR3 protein. The sample records about 640,000 distinct CDR3 sequences, 40% to 45% being singletons. As to this clonotype: Its antigen is unidentified.

Trimming took 8 bases from V and 13 from J; bases not matched to a gene: 17. This CDR3 spans 14 amino acids. In germline, CDR1 is LGHNA, CDR2 YNFKEQ. Total RNA, at least 5.5 micrograms per sample, came from PBMCs. The TCR was taken from a man older than 75 in good health. The rearrangement joins TRBV4-2 to TRBJ2-1; 7 nucleotides line up with TRBD2. Sequenced: blood. The CDR3 DNA reads TGTGCCAGCTCTCGGGGCGGGAGTGAAGAGACCCAGTTCTTC. Its translation is CASSRGGSEETQFF.